This is a list of T cell receptor beta chains from one sample in a study of shared clonotypes between healthy human individuals. Measured with immunoSEQ multiplex PCR; TCRdb has only the in-frame clones, and not every one. The repertoire consists of 450,000 to 600,000 clones, with around 80% occurring once and the leading ten covering approximately 12%. Sequencing was carried out using PBMCs. Every receptor here comes from a woman between 35 and 50 years old in good health. Some clones in this sample may be carry-over from other donors' samples. Both conserved end residues are part of each CDR3. Clone size appears in some rows only: once, few, many, or a class for an expanded clone.

cdr3_aa: CASSLGVASPGAQPQHF
v_call: TRBV11-2
j_call: TRBJ1-5
clone_size: .

cdr3_aa: CASSNSHSGANVLTF
v_call: TRBV9
j_call: TRBJ2-6
clone_size: .

cdr3_aa: CATSREGGGGHSNEKLFF
v_call: TRBV15
j_call: TRBJ1-4
clone_size: .

cdr3_aa: CASSERRETEQFF
v_call: TRBV6-1
j_call: TRBJ2-1
clone_size: few

cdr3_aa: CASSSSGYEQYF
v_call: TRBV5-4
j_call: TRBJ2-7
clone_size: .

cdr3_aa: CASSWANYEQYF
v_call: TRBV7-2
j_call: TRBJ2-7
clone_size: .

cdr3_aa: CASSEKAFEQFF
v_call: TRBV2
j_call: TRBJ2-1
clone_size: .

cdr3_aa: CAMRRDSTDTQYF
v_call: TRBV6-1
j_call: TRBJ2-3
clone_size: .

cdr3_aa: CASSQVRTGLNTEAFF
v_call: TRBV16
j_call: TRBJ1-1
clone_size: .

cdr3_aa: CAWSPRTSGPYEQYF
v_call: TRBV30
j_call: TRBJ2-7
clone_size: .

cdr3_aa: CASSSSGSNYGYTF
v_call: TRBV27
j_call: TRBJ1-2
clone_size: .

cdr3_aa: CASSRYEGIGYTF
v_call: TRBV6-5
j_call: TRBJ1-2
clone_size: .

cdr3_aa: CASSVYQKDTQYF
v_call: TRBV7-3
j_call: TRBJ2-3
clone_size: .

cdr3_aa: CASSAPRTASSGNTIYF
v_call: TRBV19
j_call: TRBJ1-3
clone_size: .

cdr3_aa: CASSKTGTDPYEQYF
v_call: TRBV18
j_call: TRBJ2-7
clone_size: .

cdr3_aa: CASSRWDITKTEAFF
v_call: TRBV5-1
j_call: TRBJ1-1
clone_size: .

cdr3_aa: CASSIRQNTEAFF
v_call: TRBV19
j_call: TRBJ1-1
clone_size: few

cdr3_aa: CAWNRGREPQHF
v_call: TRBV30
j_call: TRBJ1-5
clone_size: .

cdr3_aa: CASSRGTDEAFF
v_call: TRBV6-5
j_call: TRBJ1-1
clone_size: .

cdr3_aa: CASSPRQAQETQYF
v_call: TRBV7-2
j_call: TRBJ2-5
clone_size: .

cdr3_aa: CASSLEALAGGLGTQYF
v_call: TRBV5-1
j_call: TRBJ2-3
clone_size: .